Each of the 29 T cell receptor beta chains below was sequenced from the same sample in a study of cytomegalovirus exposure and HLA in healthy donors (dated by TCRdb to about 2017). Library method: the immunoSEQ multiplex PCR assay. For the multiplex PCR, a mixture combining 60 forward primers for TCR Vbeta segments and 13 reverse primers for TCR Jbeta segments was used. Drawn from immuneACCESS, this table holds only the in-frame rearrangements with V and J called that TCRdb kept. Clones are partly lost; checked studies trace under half to an unresolved V gene and leave the rest unexplained. This sample comprises roughly 180,000 clones, approximately 81% of them detected only once. The ten top clones hold 1% of the sample. Source material: PBMCs. These receptors originate from a boy aged 2-9 years in good health and CMV-seronegative.

The chain carries TRBV6-5 and TRBJ1-2; a weak D match, TRBD1 (5 bases). Looked up from germline, CDR1 is MNHEY and CDR2 is SVGAGI. The CDR3 spans 15 residues. Trimming left V 5 bases short and J 2 bases short, with 15 bases between. In nucleotides, the CDR3 is TGTGCCAGCAGTCTCCGACAGCCTTTAAACTATGGCTACACCTTC. It specifies CASSLRQPLNYGYTF.

The chain is built from TRBV19 and TRBJ2-7; 7 bases match TRBD1. Trimming removed 3 bases from V and 4 bases from J; junction bases left unmatched: 9. Germline V gene data show CDR1 as LNHDA and CDR2 as SQIVND (reference sequence). This CDR3 region has 15 residues. CDR3: CASSISEAGGYEQYF. The CDR3 bases are TGTGCCAGTAGTATCTCAGAGGCAGGGGGTTACGAGCAGTACTTC.

This clone has a single count. The J gene is TRBJ1-4, the V gene TRBV28; a weak D match, TRBD1 (5 bases). Trimming stripped 5 bases from V and 5 bases from J, with 12 bases between. This CDR3 has 14 amino acids. CDR1 is MDHEN and CDR2 is SYDVKM in the germline V gene. The CDR3 is CASSILGGNEKLFF. The CDR3 DNA is TGTGCCAGCAGTATTCTGGGGGGGAATGAAAAACTGTTTTTT.

This chain uses TRBV9 with TRBJ2-1; TRBD2 aligns across 8 bases. Germline loops: CDR1 SGDLS, CDR2 YYNGEE. V lost 4 bases, J lost 8 bases, and 14 bases stayed unmatched. The CDR3 extends over 16 amino acids. The CDR3 coding sequence is TGTGCCAGCAGCTTCCAGATAGCGGGGCGTGGGGATGAGCAGTTCTTC. Encoded protein: CASSFQIAGRGDEQFF.

The chain couples TRBV5-6 to TRBJ2-3; 8 positions match TRBD2. V trimming: 0 bases; J trimming: 1 base; junction bases outside the gene matches: 10. CDR1 is SGHDT, CDR2 YYEEEE, per germline. The CDR3 sequence is 18 residues long. DNA for the CDR3: TGTGCCAGCAGCTTGGTTTTAGCGGGGAGGAGGGGCACAGATACGCAGTATTTT. It encodes CASSLVLAGRRGTDTQYF.

The rearrangement links TRBV2 to TRBJ2-1, with 8 bases lining up with TRBD1. The CDR3 spans 15 residues. Per germline, CDR1 SNHLY and CDR2 FYNNEI. Losses at the gene ends were 5 bases for V and 1 base for J; bases not matched to a gene: 4. CDR3 region: CASSTGQGSYNEQFF. The CDR3 region has the DNA TGTGCCAGCAGTACCGGACAGGGATCCTACAATGAGCAGTTCTTC. The full variable domain, completed using reference TRBV2 and TRBJ2-1, is EPEVTQTPSHQVTQMGQEVILRCVPISNHLYFYWYRQILGQKVEFLVSFYNNEISEKSEIFDDQFSVERPDGSNFTLKIRSTKLEDSAMYFCASSTGQGSYNEQFFGPGTRLTVL.

The genes are TRBV7-8 and TRBJ1-2, with 9 bases that match TRBD1. This CDR3 has 13 amino acids. Per the germline V gene, CDR1 is SGHVS and CDR2 is FQNEAQ. V lost 5 bases and J lost 7; bases outside the gene matches: 5. CDR3 nucleotides: TGTGCCAGCAGCGGAGGGACAGGGCCTGGCTACACCTTC. As protein: CASSGGTGPGYTF.

In DNA form, the CDR3 reads TGCAGCGTTGCAGTACTAACCCCAAGCCTCTATGGCTACACCTTC. Encoded protein: CSVAVLTPSLYGYTF. The chain couples TRBV29-1 to TRBJ1-2; no reliable D call. The V end was cut by 4 bases, the J end by 4 bases, with 19 bases between. There are 15 residues in the CDR3. Germline CDR1 SQVTM, CDR2 ANQGSEA.

The genes are TRBV28 and TRBJ1-2, with a tentative D call TRBD1 (5 bases). The ends were cut back, 0 bases at V and 6 bases at J, with 11 bases in the middle. Germline lookup yields CDR1 MDHEN and CDR2 SYDVKM. The CDR3 sequence is 14 residues long. The CDR3 nucleotides read TGTGCCAGCAGTTTATGGCAGGGTACCGATGGCTACACCTTC. Translation: CASSLWQGTDGYTF.

V is TRBV29-1 and J is TRBJ2-1, with TRBD2 as a possible D gene (5 bases). Trimming cost V 3 bases and J 5 bases, with 11 bases left between them. The CDR3 is 13 amino acids. The germline V gene has CDR1 SQVTM and CDR2 ANQGSEA. Here the CDR3 reads CSVDPDYNNEQFF. As DNA, the CDR3 is TGCAGCGTTGACCCAGACTATAACAATGAGCAGTTCTTC.

The chain couples TRBV2 to TRBJ2-3; D might be TRBD2 (6 bases). The V end lost 3 bases, the J end lost 7 bases, and 17 bases lay between the germline ends. The CDR3 spans 15 residues. Germline V gene data show CDR1 as SNHLY and CDR2 as FYNNEI. The CDR3 DNA reads TGTGCCAGCAGTGAGGGAGGCCAGTACAGATATACGCAGTATTTT. Translated: CASSEGGQYRYTQYF.

The V and J genes are TRBV10-2 and TRBJ2-3, with D possibly being TRBD1 (5 bases). The CDR3 totals 18 residues. Germline CDR1 WSHSY, CDR2 SAAADI. The ends were cut back, 10 bases at V and 0 bases at J, with 26 bases in the middle. DNA for the CDR3: TGCGCCATCACCGACAGTGCCAGAGGCGGTGTGAGCACAGATACGCAGTATTTT. Its protein product is CAITDSARGGVSTDTQYF.

This clone was recorded once. The J gene is TRBJ2-7, the V gene TRBV7-9, with D tentatively TRBD2 (5 bases). The CDR3 has 13 amino acids. With 6 bases removed from V and 3 bases from J, the gap between germline ends came to 12 bases. CDR1 and CDR2 from the germline V gene are SEHNR and FQNEAQ (reference sequence). The chain's CDR3 is CASSREPHYEQYF. CDR3 sequence (DNA): TGTGCCAGCAGTCGGGAACCACACTACGAGCAGTACTTC.

The chain links TRBV6-5 to TRBJ1-5, with 8 nucleotides matching TRBD1. Germline CDR1 reads MNHEY; CDR2 reads SVGAGI. This CDR3 contains 15 residues. The ends lost 8 bases at V and 3 bases at J; junction bases unmatched: 9. CDR3 residues: CASRPGGANNQPQHF. In DNA, the CDR3 is TGTGCCAGCCGCCCAGGGGGCGCGAACAATCAGCCCCAGCATTTT.

This rearrangement joins TRBV10-3 to TRBJ2-1; 14 bases agree with TRBD2. Germline CDR1 is ENHRY and CDR2 is SYGVKD. The CDR3 is 18 residues long. V shed 0 bases, J shed 0 bases, and the junction held 1 base outside the gene matches. As DNA, the CDR3 is TGTGCCATCAGTGAGTCGGGACTAGCGGGGGTCTCCTACAATGAGCAGTTCTTC. Protein: CAISESGLAGVSYNEQFF.

Only one count was recorded for this clone. The chain recombines TRBV11-2 with TRBJ2-1; D is perhaps TRBD1 (7 bases). Germline CDR1 is SGHAT and CDR2 is FQNNGV. The V and J ends lost 4 bases and 7 bases respectively, with 20 bases between them. This CDR3 comprises 16 residues. In DNA, the CDR3 is TGTGCCAGCAGCTCCCCCAGGGGGAGGCGTCGGAATGAGCAGTTCTTC. The encoded protein is CASSSPRGRRRNEQFF. The whole variable domain, filled in from reference TRBV11-2 and TRBJ2-1, reads EAGVAQSPRYKIIEKRQSVAFWCNPISGHATLYWYQQILGQGPKLLIQFQNNGVVDDSQLPKDRFSAERLKGVDSTLKIQPAKLEDSAVYLCASSSPRGRRRNEQFFGPGTRLTVL.

The chain joins TRBV11-2 to TRBJ1-1; D is unresolved. The CDR3 is 14 amino acids. Germline V lookup: CDR1 SGHAT, CDR2 FQNNGV. The V and J ends lost 5 bases and 1 base respectively, with 11 bases between them. In DNA form, the CDR3 reads TGTGCCAGCAGCCTCCAGCCGGGGAACACTGAAGCTTTCTTT. Protein: CASSLQPGNTEAFF.

The chain combines TRBV5-3 with TRBJ1-2; 8 nucleotides agree with TRBD1. TRBV5-3 is filed as an ORF, its function uncertain. Trimming cost V 2 bases and J 5 bases; bases outside gene matches: 2. The CDR3 runs 13 residues. DNA for the CDR3: TGTGCCAGAAGCTTTCGACAGGGGTATGGCTACACCTTC. It codes for CARSFRQGYGYTF.

The V call is TRBV28, the J call TRBJ1-4, with D perhaps TRBD1 (6 bases). Germline V CDR1 and CDR2: MDHEN, SYDVKM. The CDR3 covers 15 residues. The germline V and J ends were trimmed by 5 bases and 1 base, with 11 bases remaining between them. The CDR3 sequence: CASSGPGQTNEKLFF. In DNA, the CDR3 is TGTGCCAGCAGTGGTCCGGGACAAACTAATGAAAAACTGTTTTTT. Filled out from reference TRBV28 and TRBJ1-4, the complete variable domain reads DVKVTQSSRYLVKRTGEKVFLECVQDMDHENMFWYRQDPGLGLRLIYFSYDVKMKEKGDIPEGYSVSREKKERFSLILESASTNQTSMYLCASSGPGQTNEKLFFGSGTQLSVL.

The CDR3 is CASSQGQGAETQYF. CDR3 coding DNA: TGTGCCAGCAGCCAGGGACAGGGAGCAGAGACCCAGTACTTC. The J gene is TRBJ2-5, the V gene TRBV7-9, with TRBD1 matching 9 bases. CDR1 and CDR2 from the germline V gene are SEHNR and FQNEAQ (reference sequence). This CDR3 has 14 residues. V was pared by 5 bases and J by 4 bases, with 5 bases of the junction left unmatched.

The gene calls are TRBV6-6 and TRBJ1-2; 7 nucleotides agree with TRBD1. CDR1 and CDR2 (germline): MNHNY, SVGAGI (reference sequence). V lost 5 bases, J lost 3 bases, and 12 bases stayed unmatched. CDR3 length: 16 residues. The CDR3 DNA follows: TGTGCCAGCAGTACCTACCCCGGGACAGACGACTATGGCTACACCTTC. Encoded protein: CASSTYPGTDDYGYTF.

V gene TRBV20-1 combines with J gene TRBJ2-7; maybe TRBD1 (5 bases). The CDR3 extends over 11 amino acids. Trimming took 6 bases from V and 2 from J, leaving 8 bases between them. CDR1 DFQATT and CDR2 SNEGSKA come from the germline V gene (reference sequence). The CDR3 region is CSAKDTYEQYV. In DNA, the CDR3 is TGCAGTGCCAAGGACACCTACGAGCAGTACGTC.

This clone was counted only a few times. The rearrangement uses TRBV27 and TRBJ2-5; 10 bases fit TRBD2. V lost 6 bases, J lost 4 bases, and 17 bases stayed unmatched. CDR1 is MNHEY, CDR2 SMNVEV, per germline (reference sequence). This CDR3 contains 18 residues. The CDR3 protein is CASRIRGASGSVRETQYF. The CDR3 nucleotides are TGTGCCAGCAGAATAAGGGGGGCTAGCGGGAGTGTGCGAGAGACCCAGTACTTC.

This clone was found once. The chain is built from TRBV7-2 and TRBJ1-1; D ambiguous. This CDR3 spans 14 amino acids. The germline V and J ends were trimmed by 0 bases and 1 base, with 6 bases remaining between them. The V gene's germline CDR1 is SGHTA and CDR2 FQGNSA. Written as DNA, the CDR3 is TGTGCCAGCAGCTTAGCGGCTGGGAACACTGAAGCTTTCTTT. It translates to CASSLAAGNTEAFF.

About this clone: Other DNA sequences in this sample translate to the same CDR3. CDR3 bases: TGTGCCAGCAGCGAGGGCCACAGGGGCATCTACGAGCAGTACTTC. This sequence encodes CASSEGHRGIYEQYF. The chain links TRBV5-6 to TRBJ2-7; 7 bases line up with TRBD1. The CDR3 totals 15 residues. Trimming cost V 4 bases and J 3 bases; bases outside gene matches: 10. Germline V lookup: CDR1 SGHDT, CDR2 YYEEEE.

This clone was observed a few times. The chain links TRBV5-1 to TRBJ2-2; D gene ambiguous. Germline CDR1 reads SGHRS; CDR2 reads YFSETQ. Trimming took 0 bases from V and 3 from J, leaving 12 bases between them. The CDR3 runs to 16 residues. The CDR3 reads CASSLVSVSYTGELFF. The CDR3 bases are TGCGCCAGCAGCTTGGTATCCGTATCTTACACCGGGGAGCTGTTTTTT. Based on the CDR3 plus reference TRBV5-1 and TRBJ2-2, the full variable domain is KAGVTQTPRYLIKTRGQQVTLSCSPISGHRSVSWYQQTPGQGLQFLFEYFSETQRNKGNFPGRFSGRQFSNSRSEMNVSTLELGDSALYLCASSLVSVSYTGELFFGEGSRLTVL.

The chain uses TRBV6-6 and TRBJ2-5; 9 bases fit TRBD1. Losses at the gene ends were 6 bases for V and 3 bases for J; bases not matched to a gene: 8. The germline V gene has CDR1 MNHNY and CDR2 SVGAGI (reference sequence). The CDR3 has 15 residues. For the CDR3, the DNA is TGTGCCAGCAGCACCTACTGGGACAGGGAAGAGACCCAGTACTTC. Its translation is CASSTYWDREETQYF.

This chain joins TRBV28 and TRBJ1-2, with 9 bases that match TRBD1. V was clipped by 4 bases and J by 3 bases; unmatched bases: 9. The CDR3 loop spans 16 amino acids. The germline V gene encodes CDR1 MDHEN and CDR2 SYDVKM. CDR3 loop: CASSYRDRAPYYGYTF. DNA for the CDR3: TGTGCCAGCAGTTACCGGGACAGGGCGCCCTACTATGGCTACACCTTC.

The chain recombines TRBV7-3 with TRBJ1-1; D is uncertain. Germline values: CDR1 SGHTA, CDR2 FQGTGA. Trimming stripped 3 bases from V and 6 bases from J, with 14 bases between. The CDR3 contains 14 residues. The CDR3 nucleotides are TGTGCCAGCAGCTTGGGCGCGGGATTGGCTGAAGCTTTCTTT. It encodes CASSLGAGLAEAFF.